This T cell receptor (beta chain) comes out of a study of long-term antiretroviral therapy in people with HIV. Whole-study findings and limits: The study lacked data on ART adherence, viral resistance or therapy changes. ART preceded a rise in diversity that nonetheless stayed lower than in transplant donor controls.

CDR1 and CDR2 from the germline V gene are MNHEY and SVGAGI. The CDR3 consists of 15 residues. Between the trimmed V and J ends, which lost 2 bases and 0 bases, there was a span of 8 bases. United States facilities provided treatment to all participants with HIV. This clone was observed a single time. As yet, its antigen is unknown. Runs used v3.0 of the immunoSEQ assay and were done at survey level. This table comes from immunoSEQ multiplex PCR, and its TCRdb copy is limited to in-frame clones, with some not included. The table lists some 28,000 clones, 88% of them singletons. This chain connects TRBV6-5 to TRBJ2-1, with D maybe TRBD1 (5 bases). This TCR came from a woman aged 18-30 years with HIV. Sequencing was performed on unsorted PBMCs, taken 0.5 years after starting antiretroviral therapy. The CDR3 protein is CASSYDSSSYNEQFF. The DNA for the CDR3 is TGTGCCAGCAGTTACGACAGTAGCTCCTACAATGAGCAGTTCTTC.